Following are 28 T cell receptor beta chains from one sample sequenced in a study of cytomegalovirus exposure and HLA in healthy donors. Use of 60 Vbeta and 13 Jbeta primers characterized the PCR. TCRdb keeps only in-frame clones here, not all; method: immunoSEQ multiplex PCR. The table records about 88,000 clones, 85% to 90% of them present only once. Material for sequencing was PBMCs. The source of these receptors is a man aged 18 to 29 in good health and CMV-seronegative.

The rearrangement links TRBV28 to TRBJ1-1; D is unclear. The V and J ends lost 5 bases and 3 bases respectively, with 7 bases between them. Germline-derived CDR1 and CDR2 are MDHEN and SYDVKM. The CDR3 has 12 amino acids. In nucleotides, the CDR3 is TGTGCCAGCAGTATCGGGGACACTGAAGCTTTCTTT. It is translated as CASSIGDTEAFF.

The J gene is TRBJ1-6, the V gene TRBV5-5, with 9 bases identical to TRBD1. This CDR3 has 14 amino acids. Germline V gene sequence: CDR1 SGHKS, CDR2 YYEKEE (reference sequence). Unmatched junction bases numbered 5, after V lost 4 bases and J lost 9 bases. CDR3 amino acids: CASSRGQGSSPLHF. The CDR3 bases are TGTGCCAGCAGCCGGGGACAGGGTTCTTCACCCCTCCACTTT.

The count of this clone is one. The J gene is TRBJ2-1, the V gene TRBV5-4, with TRBD1 identical over 7 bases. The CDR3 has 15 residues. Germline values: CDR1 SGHNT, CDR2 YYREEE (reference sequence). V was clipped by 0 bases and J by 1 base; unmatched bases: 1. CDR3 in amino acids: CASSLVRGSYNEQFF. The DNA for the CDR3 is TGTGCCAGCAGCTTGGTCAGGGGGTCCTACAATGAGCAGTTCTTC.

The genes are TRBV5-4 and TRBJ2-5; 11 bases match TRBD2. Losses at the gene ends were 5 bases for V and 5 bases for J; bases not matched to a gene: 8. This CDR3 region has 15 residues. Germline V gene lookup returns CDR1 SGHNT and CDR2 YYREEE (reference sequence). The CDR3 here is CASSSTSGSGETQYF. The CDR3 DNA reads as TGTGCCAGCAGTTCAACTAGCGGGAGCGGGGAGACCCAGTACTTC.

The rearrangement uses TRBV11-2 and TRBJ2-1; TRBD2 matches 12 bases. V lost 5 bases and J lost 4; bases outside the gene matches: 9. Germline values: CDR1 SGHAT, CDR2 FQNNGV. The CDR3 has 17 residues. DNA for the CDR3: TGTGCCAGCAGCGCATTCCGACTAGCGGGAGTTTACAATGAGCAGTTCTTC. Translating it yields CASSAFRLAGVYNEQFF.

This CDR3 is CASSIQGRTDTQYF. DNA of the CDR3: TGTGCCAGCAGTATACAGGGGCGCACAGATACGCAGTATTTT. This chain links TRBV6-1 with TRBJ2-3; 7 bases align to TRBD1. The CDR3 runs to 14 residues. CDR1 and CDR2 (germline): MNHNS, SASEGT. After removal of 5 bases from V and 1 base from J, the junction contained 3 bases not matched to a gene.

V is TRBV7-8 and J is TRBJ2-3; 7 bases match TRBD1. J lost 4 bases, V lost 5 bases, and 9 bases had no gene match. CDR1 is SGHVS, CDR2 FQNEAQ, per germline. CDR3 length equals 15 residues. CDR3 amino acids: CASSENRGPSDTQYF. CDR3 coding DNA: TGTGCCAGCAGCGAAAACAGGGGCCCCTCAGATACGCAGTATTTT.

This clone was observed once. This chain links TRBV6-5 with TRBJ1-5; D remains ambiguous. CDR3 size: 13 residues. Germline V gene sequence: CDR1 MNHEY, CDR2 SVGAGI. V lost 5 bases and J 11 bases, leaving 16 bases between the germline ends. The CDR3 nucleotides are TGTGCCAGCAGTACCCGTGTTGAGCGGACCCAGCATTTT. Amino acids: CASSTRVERTQHF.

This clone was found once. J is TRBJ2-4 and V is TRBV5-1; the match to TRBD2 covers 13 bases. The J segment lost 3 bases and the V segment lost 3 bases, leaving 15 bases of the junction unmatched. The CDR3 has 20 amino acids. CDR1 and CDR2 (germline): SGHRS, YFSETQ. The CDR3 DNA reads TGCGCCAGCAGCTCGTGGACTAGCGGGAGCTTCGTTGATGTCAAAAACATTCAGTACTTC. It is translated as CASSSWTSGSFVDVKNIQYF.

CDR3 protein: CASSRDGLAVQETQYF. CDR3 nucleotide sequence: TGTGCCAGCAGCCGAGACGGACTAGCGGTACAAGAGACCCAGTACTTC. This chain uses TRBV5-4 with TRBJ2-5; 10 nucleotides match TRBD2. The CDR3 has 16 residues. V shed 4 bases, J shed 2 bases, and the junction held 8 bases outside the gene matches. The germline V gene encodes CDR1 SGHNT and CDR2 YYREEE (reference sequence). The full variable domain, with the rest looked up from reference TRBV5-4 and TRBJ2-5, is ETGVTQSPTHLIKTRGQQVTLRCSSQSGHNTVSWYQQALGQGPQFIFQYYREEENGRGNFPPRFSGLQFPNYSSELNVNALELDDSALYLCASSRDGLAVQETQYFGPGTRLLVL.

The chain employs TRBV28 and TRBJ2-7; TRBD1 is a possible D gene (6 bases). Deletions cut 4 bases from V and 2 bases from J, with 12 bases between. The CDR3 consists of 14 residues. CDR1 MDHEN and CDR2 SYDVKM come from the germline V gene. CDR3 sequence: CASSSPGQPYEQYF. The DNA for the CDR3 is TGTGCCAGCAGTTCCCCGGGACAACCCTACGAGCAGTACTTC.

The chain joins TRBV5-1 to TRBJ1-1; TRBD1 matches 9 bases. CDR1 is SGHRS, CDR2 YFSETQ, per germline. CDR3 length: 15 residues. The J segment lost 6 bases and the V segment lost 0 bases, leaving 6 bases of the junction unmatched. This chain's CDR3 is CASSLGQGVISEAFF. The CDR3 nucleotides are TGCGCCAGCAGCTTGGGACAGGGGGTAATTTCTGAAGCTTTCTTT.

This chain connects TRBV7-2 to TRBJ2-7; 8 bases map to TRBD2. The CDR3 is made up of 14 amino acids. Germline V lookup: CDR1 SGHTA, CDR2 FQGNSA. Losses at the gene ends were 1 base for V and 7 bases for J; bases not matched to a gene: 6. The CDR3 nucleotides read TGTGCCAGCAGCTTAGACGGACTAGCAAGGGAGCAGTACTTC. Residues: CASSLDGLAREQYF.

This clone was recorded only once. V and J are TRBV4-1 and TRBJ1-6; 9 bases are a match to TRBD1. The CDR3 loop spans 17 amino acids. Germline-derived CDR1 and CDR2 are MGHRA and YSYEKL. The V gene end was trimmed by 5 bases and the J gene end by 0 bases; junction bases not matched to a gene: 5. CDR3 nucleotides: TGCGCCAGCAGCTTCGGACAGGGGAGCTCCTATAATTCACCCCTCCACTTT. This translates into CASSFGQGSSYNSPLHF.

The chain recombines TRBV6-6 with TRBJ1-3; the D is unclear. The CDR3 has 12 amino acids. Between the trimmed V and J ends, which lost 6 bases and 4 bases, there was a span of 7 bases. Looked up from germline, CDR1 is MNHNY and CDR2 is SVGAGI (reference sequence). This chain's CDR3 is CASRQQGNTIYF. The CDR3 bases are TGTGCCAGCAGGCAACAGGGAAACACCATATATTTT.

This sequence joins TRBV9 and TRBJ1-1, with D possibly being TRBD1 (5 bases). The CDR3 loop spans 15 amino acids. V lost 3 bases to trimming and J lost 1 base, with 13 bases between them. Germline CDR1 SGDLS, CDR2 YYNGEE. CDR3 sequence reads: CASSGGHLGNTEAFF. Here the CDR3 DNA reads TGTGCCAGCAGCGGCGGACATCTCGGGAACACTGAAGCTTTCTTT.

This chain joins TRBV5-1 and TRBJ2-7; TRBD2 matches 10 bases. This CDR3 has 17 residues. The trim removed 0 bases at V and 4 bases at J, leaving 10 bases unmatched. Germline V gene sequence: CDR1 SGHRS, CDR2 YFSETQ. This chain's CDR3 is CASSLGGTSVKGYEQYF. The CDR3 bases are TGCGCCAGCAGCTTGGGTGGGACTAGCGTGAAGGGTTACGAGCAGTACTTC.

The V gene is TRBV5-1, the J gene TRBJ2-3; 10 bases map to TRBD2. The V gene end was trimmed by 0 bases and the J gene end by 2 bases; junction bases not matched to a gene: 3. Germline V gives CDR1 SGHRS, CDR2 YFSETQ. CDR3 length: 16 residues. The CDR3 loop reads CASSLALAGATDTQYF. In DNA form, the CDR3 reads TGCGCCAGCAGCTTGGCCCTAGCGGGAGCCACAGATACGCAGTATTTT.

This clone was picked up a small number of times. CDR3 coding DNA: TGTGCCAGCAGCTTATCCGTTCGGGCAGGGCTTCAGCCCCAGCATTTT. It is translated as CASSLSVRAGLQPQHF. This chain links TRBV7-2 with TRBJ1-5, with D possibly being TRBD1 (5 bases). The CDR3 is made up of 16 amino acids. CDR1 is SGHTA, CDR2 FQGNSA, per germline. Trimming took off 2 bases at V and 6 bases at J, with 17 bases between the two ends.

The chain has TRBV6-5 and TRBJ1-4; D ambiguous. V gave up 5 bases and J gave up 0 bases, with 10 bases separating them. This CDR3 is 15 amino acids long. Germline lookup yields CDR1 MNHEY and CDR2 SVGAGI. The CDR3 here is CASSAGSATNEKLFF. CDR3 coding DNA: TGTGCCAGCAGTGCTGGGAGTGCAACTAATGAAAAACTGTTTTTT.

This clone was observed once. The chain recombines TRBV5-4 with TRBJ2-7, with D maybe TRBD2 (5 bases). The CDR3 sequence is 14 residues long. With 3 bases removed from V and 4 bases from J, the gap between germline ends came to 14 bases. Per the germline V gene, CDR1 is SGHNT and CDR2 is YYREEE (reference sequence). The DNA of the CDR3 is TGTGCCAGCAGCTCGACCATCCGAGGGTACGAGCAGTACTTC. As protein: CASSSTIRGYEQYF. The full variable domain, rest sourced from reference TRBV5-4 and TRBJ2-7, is ETGVTQSPTHLIKTRGQQVTLRCSSQSGHNTVSWYQQALGQGPQFIFQYYREEENGRGNFPPRFSGLQFPNYSSELNVNALELDDSALYLCASSSTIRGYEQYFGPGTRLTVT.

The J gene is TRBJ1-6, the V gene TRBV6-5; no clear D. V gave up 10 bases and J gave up 7 bases, with 11 bases separating them. Germline V gene sequence: CDR1 MNHEY, CDR2 SVGAGI. CDR3 length: 12 amino acids. The DNA of the CDR3 is TGTGCCACCGGGAACGGCAATTCACCCCTCCACTTT. Its protein is CATGNGNSPLHF.

The rearrangement uses TRBV4-3 and TRBJ2-1; 14 nucleotides line up with TRBD2. This CDR3 has 15 amino acids. The germline gives CDR1 LGHNA, CDR2 YSLEER. Germline trimming cut 3 bases from V and 8 bases from J; bases unmatched to any gene: 3. This CDR3 reads CASSQGLAGVHEQFF. The CDR3 DNA is TGCGCCAGCAGCCAGGGACTAGCGGGAGTGCATGAGCAGTTCTTC.

This clone is medium-sized within its sample. V gene TRBV5-4 combines with J gene TRBJ2-5; 10 nucleotides match TRBD2. The ends lost 2 bases at V and 1 base at J; junction bases unmatched: 2. The V gene's germline CDR1 is SGHNT and CDR2 YYREEE (reference sequence). The CDR3 is made up of 15 amino acids. CDR3 DNA sequence: TGTGCCAGCAGCTTTAGCGGGAGGCGCCAAGAGACCCAGTACTTC. Its protein product is CASSFSGRRQETQYF.

CDR3 coding DNA: TGTGCCAGCAGCTTTCAAGAGTCGGATACGCAGTATTTT. It translates to CASSFQESDTQYF. This chain links TRBV7-3 with TRBJ2-3; D is unresolved. There are 13 residues in the CDR3. Trimming took 3 bases from V and 6 from J, leaving 10 bases between them. The germline V gene encodes CDR1 SGHTA and CDR2 FQGTGA.

The table lists this clone with a count of one. The chain joins TRBV28 to TRBJ2-5; 7 positions agree with TRBD1. V was clipped by 5 bases and J by 5 bases; unmatched bases: 11. The germline CDR1 and CDR2 sequences are MDHEN and SYDVKM. CDR3 length: 15 residues. CDR3 protein: CASSLLTGPPETQYF. The DNA of the CDR3 is TGTGCCAGCAGTCTACTGACAGGGCCTCCGGAGACCCAGTACTTC.

This clone was seen only once. The chain couples TRBV28 to TRBJ2-1, with 8 bases lining up with TRBD2. CDR3 size: 11 residues. V was pared by 7 bases and J by 10 bases, with 3 bases of the junction left unmatched. Germline lookup yields CDR1 MDHEN and CDR2 SYDVKM. Written as DNA, the CDR3 is TGTGCCAGCATCGCGGGAGGAGAGCAGTTCTTC. It specifies CASIAGGEQFF.

The chain is built from TRBV19 and TRBJ2-4; 8 bases fit TRBD2. V trimming: 8 bases; J trimming: 2 bases; junction bases outside the gene matches: 8. The germline V gene has CDR1 LNHDA and CDR2 SQIVND (reference sequence). The CDR3 totals 15 residues. DNA of the CDR3: TGTGCCAGTGAAGCAGCGGGAGAACCCAAAAACATTCAGTACTTC. It yields the protein CASEAAGEPKNIQYF.